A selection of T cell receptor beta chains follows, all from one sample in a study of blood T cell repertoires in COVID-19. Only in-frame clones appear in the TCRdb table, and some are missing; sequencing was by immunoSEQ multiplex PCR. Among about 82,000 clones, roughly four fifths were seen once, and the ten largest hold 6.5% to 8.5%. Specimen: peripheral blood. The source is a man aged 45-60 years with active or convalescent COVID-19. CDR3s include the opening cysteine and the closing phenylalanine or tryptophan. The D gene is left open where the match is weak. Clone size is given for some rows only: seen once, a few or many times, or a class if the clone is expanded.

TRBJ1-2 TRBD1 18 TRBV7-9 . CASSLSQGQGGMYYGYTF TGTGCCAGCAGCTTATCCCAGGGACAGGGGGGAATGTACTATGGCTACACCTTC
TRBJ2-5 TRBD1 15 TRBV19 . CASRPRTGGTETQYF TGTGCCAGTAGACCAAGGACAGGGGGCACGGAGACCCAGTACTTC
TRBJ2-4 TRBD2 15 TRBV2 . CASSEGLAGLGIQYF TGTGCCAGCAGTGAAGGACTAGCCGGGCTCGGCATTCAGTACTTC
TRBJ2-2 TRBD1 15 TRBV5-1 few CASSRQGVSTGELFF TGCGCCAGCAGTCGACAGGGGGTTAGTACCGGGGAGCTGTTTTTT
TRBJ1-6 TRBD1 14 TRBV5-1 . CASSLGQGSSPLHF TGCGCCAGCAGCCTGGGACAGGGGAGTTCACCCCTCCACTTT
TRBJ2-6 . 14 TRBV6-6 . CASNPGPGANVLTF TGTGCCAGCAATCCAGGGCCCGGGGCCAACGTCCTGACTTTC
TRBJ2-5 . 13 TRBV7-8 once CASSSQVGETQYF TGTGCCAGCAGCTCTCAGGTCGGTGAGACCCAGTACTTC
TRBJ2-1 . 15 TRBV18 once CASSPGQGTYNEQFF TGTGCCAGCTCACCGGGCCAGGGGACCTACAATGAGCAGTTCTTC
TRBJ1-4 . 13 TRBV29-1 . CSVGGATNEKLFF TGCAGCGTTGGAGGTGCAACTAATGAAAAACTGTTTTTT
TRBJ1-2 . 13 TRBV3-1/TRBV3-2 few CASSQGGHYGYTF TGTGCCAGCAGCCAAGGGGGGCACTATGGCTACACCTTC
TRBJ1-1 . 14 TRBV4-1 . CASSRQRFNTEAFF TGCGCCAGCAGCCGGCAGAGGTTCAACACTGAAGCTTTCTTT
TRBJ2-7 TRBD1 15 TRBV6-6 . CASSLPDRSSYEQYF TGTGCCAGCAGTCTCCCGGACAGGTCCTCCTACGAGCAGTACTTC